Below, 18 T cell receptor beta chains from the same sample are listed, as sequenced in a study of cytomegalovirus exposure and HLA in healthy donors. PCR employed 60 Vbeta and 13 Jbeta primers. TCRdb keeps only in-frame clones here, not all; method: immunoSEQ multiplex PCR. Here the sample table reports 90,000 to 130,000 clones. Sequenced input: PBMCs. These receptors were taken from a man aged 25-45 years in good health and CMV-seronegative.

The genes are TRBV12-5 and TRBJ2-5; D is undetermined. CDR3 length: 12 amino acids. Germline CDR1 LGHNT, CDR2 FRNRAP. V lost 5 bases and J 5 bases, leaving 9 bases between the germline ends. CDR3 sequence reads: CASGPTSETQYF. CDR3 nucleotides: TGTGCTAGTGGTCCGACATCGGAGACCCAGTACTTC.

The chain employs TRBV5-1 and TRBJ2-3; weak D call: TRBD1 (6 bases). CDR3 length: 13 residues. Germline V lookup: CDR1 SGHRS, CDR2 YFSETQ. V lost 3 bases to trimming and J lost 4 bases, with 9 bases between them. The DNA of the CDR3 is TGCGCCAGCAGCTGGAGGACAGCAGATACGCAGTATTTT. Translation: CASSWRTADTQYF.

The chain's CDR3 is CASSPRITGNQPQHF. The CDR3 DNA follows: TGTGCCAGCAGCCCCCGGATCACGGGTAATCAGCCCCAGCATTTT. The chain recombines TRBV7-2 with TRBJ1-5; D is uncertain. With 5 bases removed from V and 4 bases from J, the gap between germline ends came to 15 bases. Germline values: CDR1 SGHTA, CDR2 FQGNSA. The CDR3 is 15 residues long. Looking up the rest from reference TRBV7-2 and TRBJ1-5 gives the full variable domain: GAGVSQSPSNKVTEKGKDVELRCDPISGHTALYWYRQSLGQGLEFLIYFQGNSAPDKSGLPSDRFSAERTGGSVSTLTIQRTQQEDSAVYLCASSPRITGNQPQHFGDGTRLSIL.

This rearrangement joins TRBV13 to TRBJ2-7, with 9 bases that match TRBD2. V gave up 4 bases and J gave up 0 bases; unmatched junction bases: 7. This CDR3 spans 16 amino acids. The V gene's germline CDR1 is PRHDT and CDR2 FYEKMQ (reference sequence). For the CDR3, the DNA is TGTGCCAGCAGCTCCCTCGCGGGGGGGAGCTCCTACGAGCAGTACTTC. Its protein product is CASSSLAGGSSYEQYF.

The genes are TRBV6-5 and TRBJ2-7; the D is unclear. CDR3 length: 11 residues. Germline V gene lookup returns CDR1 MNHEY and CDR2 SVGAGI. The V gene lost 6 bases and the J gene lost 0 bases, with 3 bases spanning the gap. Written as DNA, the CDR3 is TGTGCCAGCAGCAACTCCTACGAGCAGTACTTC. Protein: CASSNSYEQYF.

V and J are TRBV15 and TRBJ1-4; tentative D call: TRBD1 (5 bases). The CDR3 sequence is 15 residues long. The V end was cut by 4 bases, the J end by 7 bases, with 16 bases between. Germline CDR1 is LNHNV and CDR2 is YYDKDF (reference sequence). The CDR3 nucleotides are TGTGCCACCAGCACCTACAGGCCAGTGGGTGAAAAACTGTTTTTT. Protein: CATSTYRPVGEKLFF.

In nucleotides, the CDR3 is TGTGCCAGCAGCCAAGATAGGCGGACAGGGGCAGTCCATGGCTACACCTTC. Amino acids: CASSQDRRTGAVHGYTF. The chain combines TRBV14 with TRBJ1-2; 9 bases are a match to TRBD1. V shed 0 bases and J 6 bases; nucleotides not matched to a gene: 11. The CDR3 length is 17 residues. The germline CDR1 and CDR2 sequences are SGHDN and FVKESK. Drawing the rest from reference TRBV14 and TRBJ1-2, the complete variable domain is EAGVTQFPSHSVIEKGQTVTLRCDPISGHDNLYWYRRVMGKEIKFLLHFVKESKQDESGMPNNRFLAERTGGTYSTLKVQPAELEDSGVYFCASSQDRRTGAVHGYTFGSGTRLTVV.

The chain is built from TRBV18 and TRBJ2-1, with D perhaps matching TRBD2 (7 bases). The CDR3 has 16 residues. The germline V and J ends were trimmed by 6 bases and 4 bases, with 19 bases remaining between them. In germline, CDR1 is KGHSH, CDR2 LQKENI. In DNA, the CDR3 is TGTGCCAGCTCCCCCGAATGGGGGGGCGGTTACAATGAGCAGTTCTTC. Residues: CASSPEWGGGYNEQFF.

This chain's CDR3 is CASSFQWTSGNTGELFF. The CDR3 DNA reads TGTGCCAGCAGCTTCCAATGGACTAGCGGGAACACCGGGGAGCTGTTTTTT. The V and J genes are TRBV11-2 and TRBJ2-2; TRBD2 agrees at 10 bases. V shed 3 bases and J 1 base; nucleotides not matched to a gene: 5. Germline V gene sequence: CDR1 SGHAT, CDR2 FQNNGV. The CDR3 extends over 17 amino acids.

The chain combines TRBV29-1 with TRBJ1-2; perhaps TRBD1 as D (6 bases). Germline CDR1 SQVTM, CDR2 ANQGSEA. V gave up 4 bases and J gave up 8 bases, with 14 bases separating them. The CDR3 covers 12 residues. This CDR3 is CSVGVGRGGYTF. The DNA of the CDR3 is TGCAGCGTTGGCGTCGGGAGGGGGGGCTACACCTTC.

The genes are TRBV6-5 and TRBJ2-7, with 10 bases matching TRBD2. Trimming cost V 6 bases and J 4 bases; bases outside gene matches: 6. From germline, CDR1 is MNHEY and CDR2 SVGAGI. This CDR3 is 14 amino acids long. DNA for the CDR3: TGTGCCAGCAGGAGCGGGGGGGCCGAATACGAGCAGTACTTC. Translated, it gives CASRSGGAEYEQYF.

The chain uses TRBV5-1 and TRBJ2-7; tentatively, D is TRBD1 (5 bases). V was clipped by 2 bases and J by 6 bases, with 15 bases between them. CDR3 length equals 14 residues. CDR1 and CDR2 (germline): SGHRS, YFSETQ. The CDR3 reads CASSLGAKESEQYF. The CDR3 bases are TGCGCCAGCAGCTTAGGGGCCAAGGAATCCGAGCAGTACTTC.

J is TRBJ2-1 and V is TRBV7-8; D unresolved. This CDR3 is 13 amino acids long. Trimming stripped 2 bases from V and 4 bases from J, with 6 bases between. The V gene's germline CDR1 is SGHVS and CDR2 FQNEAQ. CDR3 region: CASSLNGYNEQFF. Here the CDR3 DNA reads TGTGCCAGCAGCTTAAACGGGTACAATGAGCAGTTCTTC.

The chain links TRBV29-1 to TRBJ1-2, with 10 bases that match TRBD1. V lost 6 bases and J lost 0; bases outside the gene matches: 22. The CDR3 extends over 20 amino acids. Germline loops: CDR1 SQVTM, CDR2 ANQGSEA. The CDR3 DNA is TGCAGCGTCGACCAACCGGGACAGGGGATATTCGCTTTCTCTAACTATGGCTACACCTTC. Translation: CSVDQPGQGIFAFSNYGYTF.

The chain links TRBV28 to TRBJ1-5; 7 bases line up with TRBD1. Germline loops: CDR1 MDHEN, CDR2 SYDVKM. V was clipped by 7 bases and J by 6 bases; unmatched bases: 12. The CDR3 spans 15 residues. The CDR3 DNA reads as TGTGCCAGCATCTCAACTGACAGGGTCGGTCAGCCCCAGCATTTT. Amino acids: CASISTDRVGQPQHF.

The DNA of the CDR3 is TGTGCCAGCAGCCACCACAGTGACGATCAGCCCCAGCATTTT. This encodes CASSHHSDDQPQHF. The genes are TRBV7-8 and TRBJ1-5; D gene ambiguous. V lost 5 bases and J 5 bases, leaving 13 bases between the germline ends. The V gene's germline CDR1 is SGHVS and CDR2 FQNEAQ. This CDR3 contains 14 residues.

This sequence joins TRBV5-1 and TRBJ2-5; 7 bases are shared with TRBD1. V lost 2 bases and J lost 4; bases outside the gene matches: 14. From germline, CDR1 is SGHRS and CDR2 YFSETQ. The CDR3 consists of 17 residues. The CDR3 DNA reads TGCGCCAGCAGCTTTTCAGGTCAGGGGGACGTGGGAGAGACCCAGTACTTC. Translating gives CASSFSGQGDVGETQYF.

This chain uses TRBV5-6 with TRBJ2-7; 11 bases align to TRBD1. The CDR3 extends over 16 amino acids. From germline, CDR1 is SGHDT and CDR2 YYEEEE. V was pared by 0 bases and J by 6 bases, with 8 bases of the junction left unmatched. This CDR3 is CASSLVTDRGLCEQYF. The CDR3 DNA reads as TGTGCCAGCAGCTTGGTTACGGACAGGGGGCTATGCGAGCAGTACTTC.